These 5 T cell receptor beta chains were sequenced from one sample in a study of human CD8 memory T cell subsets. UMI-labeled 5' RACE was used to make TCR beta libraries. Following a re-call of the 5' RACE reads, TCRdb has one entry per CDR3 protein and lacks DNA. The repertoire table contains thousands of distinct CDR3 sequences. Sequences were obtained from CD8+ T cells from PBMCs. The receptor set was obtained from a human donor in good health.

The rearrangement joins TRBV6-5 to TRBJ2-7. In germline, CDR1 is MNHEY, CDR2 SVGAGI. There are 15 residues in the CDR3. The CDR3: CASGLGPRSTYEQYF.

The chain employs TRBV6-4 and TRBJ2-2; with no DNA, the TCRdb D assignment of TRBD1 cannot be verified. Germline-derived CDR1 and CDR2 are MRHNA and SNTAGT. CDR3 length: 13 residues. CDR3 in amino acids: CASQGGATGELFF.

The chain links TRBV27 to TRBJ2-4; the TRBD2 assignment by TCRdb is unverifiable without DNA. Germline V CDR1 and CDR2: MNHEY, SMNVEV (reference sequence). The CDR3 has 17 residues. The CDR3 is CASSPPTSGLAKNIQYF.

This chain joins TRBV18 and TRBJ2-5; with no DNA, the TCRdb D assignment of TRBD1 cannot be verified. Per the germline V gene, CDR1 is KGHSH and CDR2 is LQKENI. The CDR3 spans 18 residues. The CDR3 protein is CASSPPISARGSEETQYF.

The CDR3 region is CASSGTGRLTSEQYF. The rearrangement links TRBV7-9 to TRBJ2-7; checking the TCRdb D call of TRBD1 is not possible without DNA. CDR3 length: 15 amino acids. Germline V CDR1 and CDR2: SEHNR, FQNEAQ (reference sequence).